Following are 23 T cell receptor beta chains from one sample sequenced in a study of T cells in Graves' hyperthyroidism and ophthalmopathy. Amplified TCR beta CDR3 regions came from RNA transcripts. The primer set for the first-round RT-PCR of the TCR CDR3 was HTBI. TCRdb reanalysed the multiplex PCR reads using MiXCR and keeps one entry per CDR3 protein. The data contain about 740,000 distinct CDR3 sequences, about 15% of them singletons. The sequencing sample was made of blood. The receptors were sampled from a young woman with Graves' hyperthyroidism.

The genes are TRBV27 and TRBJ2-7, with D possibly matching TRBD1 (6 bases). The CDR3 covers 14 residues. V lost 4 bases, J lost 0 bases, and 10 bases lay in between. Germline-derived CDR1 and CDR2 are MNHEY and SMNVEV (reference sequence). CDR3 residues: CASSYQGSSYEQYF. The DNA for the CDR3 is TGTGCCAGCAGTTACCAGGGGAGCTCCTACGAGCAGTACTTC.

This clonotype was recorded many times. This rearrangement joins TRBV5-6 to TRBJ2-4; 7 bases agree with TRBD1. CDR3 length: 14 residues. Trimming took 1 base from V and 9 from J; bases not matched to a gene: 7. Germline CDR1 SGHDT, CDR2 YYEEEE. This CDR3 is CASSLTGDRVIQYF. CDR3 sequence (DNA): TGTGCCAGCAGCTTGACAGGGGATAGGGTCATTCAGTACTTC.

The sample holds many counts of this clonotype. This chain connects TRBV7-9 to TRBJ2-5; 10 positions agree with TRBD1. Germline trimming cut 5 bases from V and 4 bases from J; bases unmatched to any gene: 7. Germline CDR1 is SEHNR and CDR2 is FQNEAQ (reference sequence). The CDR3 loop spans 15 amino acids. The CDR3 here is CASSGRQGALETQYF. In nucleotides, the CDR3 is TGTGCCAGCAGCGGAAGACAGGGGGCTTTAGAGACCCAGTACTTC.

The chain links TRBV19 to TRBJ2-1; 12 bases match TRBD2. The trim removed 7 bases at V and 0 bases at J, leaving 16 bases unmatched. From germline, CDR1 is LNHDA and CDR2 SQIVND (reference sequence). This CDR3 region has 20 residues. CDR3 DNA sequence: TGTGCCAGTACTATTATCCCGGGACTAGCGGGTCTTAGCTCCTACAATGAGCAGTTCTTC. As protein: CASTIIPGLAGLSSYNEQFF.

Many counts were recorded for this clonotype. The V gene is TRBV9, the J gene TRBJ2-7; a possible D gene is TRBD1 (5 bases). Looked up from germline, CDR1 is SGDLS and CDR2 is YYNGEE. The CDR3 sequence is 15 residues long. Trimming left V 0 bases short and J 4 bases short, with 14 bases between. DNA of the CDR3: TGTGCCAGCAGCGTAGGGCAGGGCGCAGGGTACGAGCAGTACTTC. Its protein product is CASSVGQGAGYEQYF.

The chain carries TRBV4-1 and TRBJ2-1; 10 nucleotides agree with TRBD2. CDR3 length: 17 residues. CDR1 is MGHRA and CDR2 is YSYEKL in the germline V gene. V shed 1 base and J 4 bases; nucleotides not matched to a gene: 7. CDR3 DNA: TGCGCCAGCAGCCAAGGGCTAGCGGGAGCTAGGTACAATGAGCAGTTCTTC. Translation: CASSQGLAGARYNEQFF.

This clonotype was counted many times. The chain uses TRBV6-1 and TRBJ2-7; tentatively, D is TRBD2 (7 bases). This CDR3 spans 14 amino acids. The V end lost 5 bases, the J end lost 5 bases, and 16 bases lay between the germline ends. Per the germline V gene, CDR1 is MNHNS and CDR2 is SASEGT. The CDR3 spells CASSPRGEGHEQYF. In nucleotides, the CDR3 is TGTGCCAGCAGTCCTAGGGGGGAGGGCCACGAGCAGTACTTC.

In its sample, this clonotype was seen a few times. The chain uses TRBV6-9 and TRBJ2-5; 9 bases agree with TRBD2. The CDR3 has 15 residues. Per the germline V gene, CDR1 is MNHGY and CDR2 is SVAAGI. V shed 3 bases, J shed 6 bases, and the junction held 8 bases outside the gene matches. The CDR3 protein is CASSYGGRGVKTQYF. In DNA form, the CDR3 reads TGTGCCAGCAGTTACGGCGGGAGGGGCGTTAAGACCCAGTACTTC.

The chain combines TRBV25-1 with TRBJ2-5; 7 nucleotides line up with TRBD2. Trimming at V came to 7 bases and at J to 4 bases, leaving 12 bases not matched to a gene. The CDR3 is made up of 15 amino acids. The germline CDR1 and CDR2 sequences are MGHDK and SYGVNS. CDR3 loop: CASTLGAGVRETQYF. For the CDR3, the DNA is TGTGCCAGCACCCTAGGGGCGGGAGTTCGAGAGACCCAGTACTTC.

This chain joins TRBV5-6 and TRBJ1-4; D is ambiguous. With 4 bases removed from V and 6 bases from J, the gap between germline ends came to 19 bases. This CDR3 has 16 residues. Germline CDR1 and CDR2: SGHDT and YYEEEE. For the CDR3, the DNA is TGTGCCAGCAGCCTGCGGGAGGATCCTATTTATGAAAAACTGTTTTTT. Translated: CASSLREDPIYEKLFF.

The sample holds many counts of this clonotype. The chain carries TRBV12-3 or TRBV12-4 and TRBJ2-3, with unresolved D. The V end lost 7 bases, the J end lost 5 bases, and 10 bases lay between the germline ends. This CDR3 has 12 amino acids. CDR3 region: CASNKHGDTQYF. In nucleotides, the CDR3 is TGTGCCAGCAACAAGCATGGAGATACGCAGTATTTT.

Many counts were recorded for this clonotype. This chain joins TRBV18 and TRBJ2-1; TRBD2 agrees at 10 bases. Germline CDR1 is KGHSH and CDR2 is LQKENI. This CDR3 spans 15 amino acids. V was pared by 2 bases and J by 6 bases, with 4 bases of the junction left unmatched. The CDR3 DNA reads TGTGCCAGCTCACCAAGCGGGAGGGGCCGCAATGAGCAGTTCTTC. Its translation is CASSPSGRGRNEQFF.

The V and J genes are TRBV10-3 and TRBJ2-7; TRBD1 matches 9 bases. CDR3 size: 13 residues. The germline V gene has CDR1 ENHRY and CDR2 SYGVKD. V lost 6 bases to trimming and J lost 6 bases; unmatched junction nucleotides: 6. The CDR3 DNA is TGTGCCATCAGAAACAGGGGGCAGGGCGAGCAGTACTTC. Its protein product is CAIRNRGQGEQYF.

This clonotype was seen ten or more times. The chain links TRBV11-2 to TRBJ2-5; D is undetermined. V lost 5 bases to trimming and J lost 5 bases, with 12 bases between them. Germline-derived CDR1 and CDR2 are SGHAT and FQNNGV. This CDR3 is 13 amino acids long. The CDR3, as DNA: TGTGCCAGCAGCCTCCACCTAGGGGAGACCCAGTACTTC. Protein product: CASSLHLGETQYF. The full variable domain, completed using reference TRBV11-2 and TRBJ2-5, is EAGVAQSPRYKIIEKRQSVAFWCNPISGHATLYWYQQILGQGPKLLIQFQNNGVVDDSQLPKDRFSAERLKGVDSTLKIQPAKLEDSAVYLCASSLHLGETQYFGPGTRLLVL.

This chain connects TRBV7-2 to TRBJ1-4, with TRBD1 matching over 9 bases. The CDR3 is 17 amino acids. CDR1 and CDR2 from the germline V gene are SGHTA and FQGNSA. V was clipped by 3 bases and J by 8 bases; unmatched bases: 13. The CDR3 sequence is CASSFGGGGTGREKLFF. The CDR3 region has the DNA TGTGCCAGCAGCTTTGGGGGGGGAGGGACAGGGCGCGAAAAACTGTTTTTT.

The chain recombines TRBV14 with TRBJ2-5; the match to TRBD1 covers 9 bases. After removal of 1 base from V and 2 bases from J, the junction contained 5 bases not matched to a gene. Germline V lookup: CDR1 SGHDN, CDR2 FVKESK. This CDR3 is built from 16 residues. This chain's CDR3 is CASSQGRDRVQETQYF. Written as DNA, the CDR3 is TGTGCCAGCAGCCAAGGAAGGGACAGGGTACAAGAGACCCAGTACTTC. Filled out from reference TRBV14 and TRBJ2-5, the complete variable domain reads EAGVTQFPSHSVIEKGQTVTLRCDPISGHDNLYWYRRVMGKEIKFLLHFVKESKQDESGMPNNRFLAERTGGTYSTLKVQPAELEDSGVYFCASSQGRDRVQETQYFGPGTRLLVL.

In its sample, this clonotype was seen a few times. This chain connects TRBV5-1 to TRBJ2-7, with 7 bases matching TRBD1. Germline V CDR1 and CDR2: SGHRS, YFSETQ. Trimming removed 2 bases from V and 4 bases from J; junction bases left unmatched: 12. This CDR3 is 16 amino acids long. The DNA for the CDR3 is TGCGCCAGCAGCTTCCTTTCGGGACAGAACCTTTACGAGCAGTACTTC. Its protein is CASSFLSGQNLYEQYF.

The chain couples TRBV2 to TRBJ2-7; no clear D. Between the trimmed V and J ends, which lost 8 bases and 2 bases, there was a span of 10 bases. Germline lookup yields CDR1 SNHLY and CDR2 FYNNEI. The CDR3 runs 12 residues. The DNA for the CDR3 is TGTGCCAGCTACTACAGCACCTACGAGCAGTACTTC. Amino acids: CASYYSTYEQYF.

This clonotype was counted ten times or more. The chain has TRBV28 and TRBJ1-4, with D tentatively TRBD1 (5 bases). The CDR3 has 14 residues. From germline, CDR1 is MDHEN and CDR2 SYDVKM. V lost 5 bases to trimming and J lost 4 bases, with 11 bases between them. The CDR3 DNA reads TGTGCCAGCAGTCCCGGCGGGGGTAATGAAAAACTGTTTTTT. Translation: CASSPGGGNEKLFF.

In its sample, this clonotype was seen many times. V is TRBV5-1 and J is TRBJ1-6; possibly TRBD1 for D (6 bases). V dropped 0 bases and J dropped 5 bases, with 6 bases sitting between them. From germline, CDR1 is SGHRS and CDR2 YFSETQ. There are 14 residues in the CDR3. CDR3 loop: CASSLGQDNSPLHF. CDR3 sequence (DNA): TGCGCCAGCAGCTTGGGACAGGATAATTCACCCCTCCACTTT.

In its sample, this clonotype was seen many times. This chain links TRBV30 with TRBJ1-1; D is unresolved. With 1 base removed from V and 1 base from J, the gap between germline ends came to 16 bases. The V gene's germline CDR1 is GTSNPN and CDR2 SVGIG (reference sequence). The CDR3 sequence is 16 residues long. Here the CDR3 reads CAWSDPFSGGNTEAFF. The CDR3, as DNA: TGTGCCTGGAGTGACCCATTCTCAGGCGGGAACACTGAAGCTTTCTTT.

This clonotype was observed many times. The J gene is TRBJ2-3, the V gene TRBV28; 7 positions agree with TRBD1. V gave up 3 bases and J gave up 0 bases; unmatched junction bases: 9. The CDR3 sequence is 17 residues long. Germline CDR1 is MDHEN and CDR2 is SYDVKM. In nucleotides, the CDR3 is TGTGCCAGCAGTTTCCCCCCCGGCAGGGGGAGCACAGATACGCAGTATTTT. Residues: CASSFPPGRGSTDTQYF.

This clonotype was observed many times. This chain connects TRBV2 to TRBJ2-7; D remains ambiguous. CDR3 length: 13 residues. Between the trimmed V and J ends, which lost 0 bases and 2 bases, there was a span of 5 bases. Per the germline V gene, CDR1 is SNHLY and CDR2 is FYNNEI. DNA of the CDR3: TGTGCCAGCAGTGAAGCGGAAACCTACGAGCAGTACTTC. It yields the protein CASSEAETYEQYF.